The 27 T cell receptor beta chains presented below share a single source sample, sequenced in a study of quantifying T cell responses using KT2 cells. Study as a whole: Reverse transcription used primers in the TCR alpha and beta constant regions.

Each cDNA got a UMI-containing oligo ligated at its 3' end. An equimolar mix of RC1.1 and RC1.2 primed the beta chain across TRBC1 and TRBC2. TCRdb used MiXCR to reprocess the UMI-ligation and nested PCR reads, holding one entry per CDR3 protein. The sample has tens of thousands of distinct CDR3 sequences, 9.5% to 13% seen once. The material sequenced was PBMCs spiked with cells of the T cell clone KT2. Receptors were obtained from a human donor.

This clonotype was seen a few times. The chain employs TRBV3-1 and TRBJ2-7; possible D gene TRBD2, 6 bases. The CDR3 runs to 12 residues. CDR1 and CDR2 (germline): LGHDT, YNNKEL (reference sequence). Trimming left V 6 bases short and J 5 bases short, with 11 bases between. CDR3 in amino acids: CASRGGGDEQYF. The CDR3 coding sequence is TGTGCCAGCAGGGGGGGAGGAGACGAGCAGTACTTC.

J is TRBJ1-5 and V is TRBV12-3 or TRBV12-4, with D unclear. V lost 7 bases and J lost 0, with 16 bases in between. This CDR3 comprises 16 residues. The CDR3 is CASTPWGSDSNQPQHF. The DNA of the CDR3 is TGTGCCAGCACCCCATGGGGTTCCGATAGCAATCAGCCCCAGCATTTT.

This clonotype came up a few times. CDR3 nucleotides: TGTGCCAGCTCCCGACAGTCCGAGGACTATGGCTACACCTTC. Translation: CASSRQSEDYGYTF. The V gene is TRBV2, the J gene TRBJ1-2; the D gene is possibly TRBD1 (5 bases). The CDR3 is 14 residues long. V lost 8 bases, J lost 3 bases, and 16 bases lay in between. CDR1 is SNHLY and CDR2 is FYNNEI in the germline V gene.

The gene calls are TRBV15 and TRBJ1-3, with D unresolved. V was pared by 0 bases and J by 3 bases, with 9 bases between. The V gene's germline CDR1 is LNHNV and CDR2 YYDKDF (reference sequence). There are 15 residues in the CDR3. This chain's CDR3 is CATSRDTARGNTIYF. DNA for the CDR3: TGTGCCACCAGCAGAGATACTGCCCGTGGAAACACCATATATTTT.

This clonotype occurred once. This chain uses TRBV14 with TRBJ1-2; tentative D call: TRBD1 (5 bases). This CDR3 spans 16 amino acids. V was pared by 1 base and J by 4 bases, with 16 bases between. Looked up from germline, CDR1 is SGHDN and CDR2 is FVKESK. Written as DNA, the CDR3 is TGTGCCAGCAGCCAAGGATCGAGGGGAGGAACCTATGGCTACACCTTC. Translation: CASSQGSRGGTYGYTF.

This clonotype has just a few counts. The J gene is TRBJ2-1, the V gene TRBV7-2; 8 nucleotides align to TRBD2. With V trimmed by 1 base and J by 2 bases, 10 bases remained unmatched. This CDR3 contains 18 residues. Germline V lookup: CDR1 SGHTA, CDR2 FQGNSA. The CDR3 here is CASSLDYGRVNAYNEQFF. Here the CDR3 DNA reads TGTGCCAGCAGCTTAGATTACGGGAGGGTCAATGCCTACAATGAGCAGTTCTTC.

This clonotype was seen at least ten times. This chain connects TRBV3-1 to TRBJ2-5; TRBD1 might be the D (6 bases). The V end lost 4 bases, the J end lost 6 bases, and 12 bases lay between the germline ends. Per the germline V gene, CDR1 is LGHDT and CDR2 is YNNKEL (reference sequence). The CDR3 is made up of 13 amino acids. CDR3 sequence (DNA): TGTGCCAGCAGCCCGCTGGGGGCCCAGACCCAGTACTTC. It codes for CASSPLGAQTQYF.

This clonotype was detected a few times. The genes are TRBV5-1 and TRBJ2-3; TRBD1 matches at 9 bases. Germline assignment: CDR1 SGHRS and CDR2 YFSETQ. V lost 4 bases, J lost 3 bases, and 3 bases stayed unmatched. The CDR3 consists of 14 residues. In DNA form, the CDR3 reads TGCGCCAGCAGCCAAGGACAGGGGACAGATACGCAGTATTTT. The encoded protein is CASSQGQGTDTQYF.

The sample holds many counts of this clonotype. The chain recombines TRBV20-1 with TRBJ2-7; 7 bases align to TRBD2. This CDR3 has 14 residues. V trimming: 3 bases; J trimming: 5 bases; junction bases outside the gene matches: 10. Per the germline V gene, CDR1 is DFQATT and CDR2 is SNEGSKA (reference sequence). CDR3 nucleotide sequence: TGCAGTGCTAGTCGAACGGGAGGACGGAACGAGCAGTACTTC. Residues: CSASRTGGRNEQYF.

The chain carries TRBV20-1 and TRBJ1-5; D ambiguous. V was trimmed by 5 bases and J by 4 bases, leaving 9 bases between them. The CDR3 covers 12 residues. The germline gives CDR1 DFQATT, CDR2 SNEGSKA (reference sequence). DNA for the CDR3: TGCAGTGCTGGTGCAACAAATCAGCCCCAGCATTTT. Protein sequence: CSAGATNQPQHF.

CDR3 in amino acids: CASAPGPGLRDGYTF. The CDR3 bases are TGTGCCAGCGCTCCGGGACCGGGCCTGAGGGATGGCTACACCTTC. The rearrangement joins TRBV2 to TRBJ1-2; D perhaps matches TRBD1 (5 bases). The CDR3 has 15 amino acids. V was trimmed by 8 bases and J by 6 bases, leaving 22 bases between them. CDR1 and CDR2 (germline): SNHLY, FYNNEI.

The J gene is TRBJ2-7, the V gene TRBV6-5, with 10 bases that match TRBD1. Per the germline V gene, CDR1 is MNHEY and CDR2 is SVGAGI. This CDR3 comprises 17 residues. V shed 4 bases, J shed 1 base, and the junction held 10 bases outside the gene matches. Here the CDR3 DNA reads TGTGCCAGCAGTTCCACCCGGGACAGGGGTACATCCTACGAGCAGTACTTC. It codes for CASSSTRDRGTSYEQYF.

The chain has TRBV4-2 and TRBJ2-1; 14 nucleotides line up with TRBD2. J was trimmed by 6 bases and V by 3 bases; bases with no gene match: 1. Germline V gene data show CDR1 as LGHNA and CDR2 as YNFKEQ. The CDR3 has 15 amino acids. The CDR3 nucleotides are TGTGCCAGCAGCCATGGACTAGCGGGAGGCAATGAGCAGTTCTTC. Amino acids: CASSHGLAGGNEQFF.

The chain employs TRBV5-1 and TRBJ2-7; 9 bases line up with TRBD1. The V gene's germline CDR1 is SGHRS and CDR2 YFSETQ. This CDR3 region has 15 residues. V shed 2 bases and J 3 bases; nucleotides not matched to a gene: 6. The CDR3 bases are TGCGCCAGCAGCTTCCGCCGGGACAGGGTCTACGAGCAGTACTTC. Residues: CASSFRRDRVYEQYF.

This clonotype has at least ten counts. V and J are TRBV5-1 and TRBJ2-3; 8 bases agree with TRBD1. After removal of 4 bases from V and 2 bases from J, the junction contained 6 bases not matched to a gene. Germline V gene sequence: CDR1 SGHRS, CDR2 YFSETQ. CDR3 length: 15 amino acids. CDR3 protein: CASSTGQGHTDTQYF. The CDR3 DNA reads as TGCGCCAGCAGCACAGGACAGGGCCACACAGATACGCAGTATTTT.

The chain couples TRBV11-2 to TRBJ2-3; D remains ambiguous. The CDR3 is 14 amino acids. In germline, CDR1 is SGHAT, CDR2 FQNNGV. Trimming pared 2 bases from V and 2 bases from J, leaving 8 bases between. Written as DNA, the CDR3 is TGTGCCAGCAGCTTATACGCTTACACAGATACGCAGTATTTT. Encoded protein: CASSLYAYTDTQYF. Based on the CDR3 plus reference TRBV11-2 and TRBJ2-3, the full variable domain is EAGVAQSPRYKIIEKRQSVAFWCNPISGHATLYWYQQILGQGPKLLIQFQNNGVVDDSQLPKDRFSAERLKGVDSTLKIQPAKLEDSAVYLCASSLYAYTDTQYFGPGTRLTVL.

This clonotype has more than one count but fewer than ten. V and J are TRBV11-3 and TRBJ2-3, with 9 bases that match TRBD2. Looked up from germline, CDR1 is SGHNT and CDR2 is YENEEA. V was pared by 5 bases and J by 6 bases, with 12 bases of the junction left unmatched. The CDR3 length is 16 residues. The CDR3 sequence is CASSHPVGSGSDTQYF. DNA of the CDR3: TGTGCCAGCAGCCATCCCGTGGGTAGCGGGAGTGATACGCAGTATTTT.

The chain links TRBV7-7 to TRBJ2-2, with a tentative D call TRBD1 (6 bases). The CDR3 totals 15 residues. CDR1 SSHAT and CDR2 FNYEAQ come from the germline V gene (reference sequence). V shed 6 bases and J shed 1 base, with 12 bases lying between them. The CDR3 sequence: CASRPSQGNTGELFF. Here the CDR3 DNA reads TGTGCCAGCAGACCCTCACAGGGGAACACCGGGGAGCTGTTTTTT.

The table lists this clonotype with many counts. The chain employs TRBV18 and TRBJ2-2; D unresolved. The ends were cut back, 3 bases at V and 6 bases at J, with 5 bases in the middle. The CDR3 consists of 12 residues. Germline V gene lookup returns CDR1 KGHSH and CDR2 LQKENI. The CDR3 sequence is CASSPGAGELFF. The DNA for the CDR3 is TGTGCCAGCTCACCTGGGGCCGGGGAGCTGTTTTTT.

This clonotype was found many times. V and J are TRBV15 and TRBJ2-7; 9 bases fit TRBD1. Per the germline V gene, CDR1 is LNHNV and CDR2 is YYDKDF (reference sequence). The CDR3 runs 14 residues. V was pared by 5 bases and J by 2 bases, with 4 bases of the junction left unmatched. The CDR3 coding sequence is TGTGCCACCAGCGGGGACAGGGAACCCTACGAGCAGTACTTC. Residues: CATSGDREPYEQYF. Together with reference TRBV15 and TRBJ2-7, the CDR3 gives the full variable domain: DAMVIQNPRYQVTQFGKPVTLSCSQTLNHNVMYWYQQKSSQAPKLLFHYYDKDFNNEADTPDNFQSRRPNTSFCFLDIRSPGLGDTAMYLCATSGDREPYEQYFGPGTRLTVT.

About this clonotype: A read error may explain this, as a much larger clone is one base away. V usage is TRBV20-1 and J usage is TRBJ1-3; unclear D gene. Germline CDR1 is DFQATT and CDR2 is SNEGSKA (reference sequence). CDR3 length equals 12 residues. The CDR3 coding sequence is TGCAGTGCTAGTGTCACTGGAAACGCCATATATTTT. Its protein is CSASVTGNAIYF.

The chain links TRBV20-1 to TRBJ1-1; TRBD1 matches 7 bases. CDR3 size: 12 residues. Looked up from germline, CDR1 is DFQATT and CDR2 is SNEGSKA (reference sequence). The trim removed 3 bases at V and 10 bases at J, leaving 8 bases unmatched. The CDR3 here is CSARTGSLGAFF. Written as DNA, the CDR3 is TGCAGTGCTAGGACAGGGTCCCTGGGAGCTTTCTTT.

The rearrangement uses TRBV13 and TRBJ2-3; 9 positions match TRBD1. This CDR3 is built from 13 residues. The junction had 3 bases not matched to a gene; V was cut back by 5 bases and J by 6 bases. CDR1 is PRHDT, CDR2 FYEKMQ, per germline (reference sequence). The chain's CDR3 is CASSPGTGDTQYF. The CDR3 nucleotides are TGTGCCAGCAGCCCCGGGACAGGGGATACGCAGTATTTT. The variable domain in full, completed from reference TRBV13 and TRBJ2-3, reads AAGVIQSPRHLIKEKRETATLKCYPIPRHDTVYWYQQGPGQDPQFLISFYEKMQSDKGSIPDRFSAQQFSDYHSELNMSSLELGDSALYFCASSPGTGDTQYFGPGTRLTVL.

In its sample, this clonotype was seen a few times. The rearrangement links TRBV29-1 to TRBJ1-1; possibly TRBD1 for D (5 bases). The CDR3 extends over 14 amino acids. The germline V gene has CDR1 SQVTM and CDR2 ANQGSEA. Trimming took off 0 bases at V and 6 bases at J, with 14 bases between the two ends. Here the CDR3 DNA reads TGCAGCGTTGAAGATCTGGGGGTGGGCGCTGAAGCTTTCTTT. Translating it yields CSVEDLGVGAEAFF.

This clonotype was recorded once. The rearrangement uses TRBV5-1 and TRBJ1-1; a possible D gene is TRBD1 (6 bases). Germline V gene sequence: CDR1 SGHRS, CDR2 YFSETQ. V was shortened by 4 bases and J by 1 base, with 11 bases between the two germline ends. The CDR3 sequence is 14 residues long. The DNA for the CDR3 is TGCGCCAGCAGCCCAACAGGGACGAACACTGAAGCTTTCTTT. Its protein product is CASSPTGTNTEAFF. Together with reference TRBV5-1 and TRBJ1-1, the CDR3 gives the full variable domain: KAGVTQTPRYLIKTRGQQVTLSCSPISGHRSVSWYQQTPGQGLQFLFEYFSETQRNKGNFPGRFSGRQFSNSRSEMNVSTLELGDSALYLCASSPTGTNTEAFFGQGTRLTVV.

The sample holds a few counts of this clonotype. The CDR3: CSASLGLQNEQFF. CDR3 coding DNA: TGCAGTGCTAGCCTGGGACTACAGAATGAGCAGTTCTTC. The J gene is TRBJ2-1, the V gene TRBV20-1; 7 positions match TRBD2. This CDR3 has 13 residues. V shed 3 bases, J shed 7 bases, and the junction held 6 bases outside the gene matches. Germline V gene data show CDR1 as DFQATT and CDR2 as SNEGSKA (reference sequence).

This chain joins TRBV4-1 and TRBJ1-4, with D possibly matching TRBD1 (5 bases). Germline CDR1 reads MGHRA; CDR2 reads YSYEKL. Trimming took off 1 base at V and 4 bases at J, with 7 bases between the two ends. The CDR3 is made up of 14 amino acids. CDR3: CASSQGQGNEKLFF. The CDR3 DNA reads as TGCGCCAGCAGCCAAGGGCAGGGTAATGAAAAACTGTTTTTT.